This T cell receptor (beta chain) is drawn from a study of OX40 agonist ivuxolimab in advanced cancers. Background on the whole study: Ivuxolimab was an agonistic, fully human IgG2 monoclonal antibody directed against OX40 (CD134), a costimulatory receptor. Intravenous ivuxolimab was administered to patients every 2 weeks at six dose levels: 0.01, 0.1, 0.3, 1.5, 3 and 10 mg/kg. Of the approximately 54 dose-escalation patients, hepatocellular carcinoma was present in some 19, melanoma in approximately 15, renal cell carcinoma in 9 and head and neck cancer in 9. A male proportion of roughly 85% and a mean age of about 60 years, ranging from roughly 23 to 79, were recorded for the dose-escalation cohort. Patients were allowed to have had prior anti-PD-1, anti-PD-L1 or anti-CTLA-4 therapy, and 40% of the dose-escalation patients had previously received checkpoint inhibitors. Partial responses occurred in three dose-escalation patients: two with cutaneous melanoma and one with hepatocellular carcinoma. The point of sequencing TCRbeta in the periphery was to test whether ivuxolimab changed TCR sequence diversity and drove clonal T-cell expansion. The paper covers the monotherapy dose-escalation part of the phase I ivuxolimab trial, which included N ≈ 57 patients.

V is pared back by 3 bases and J by 0 bases, with 18 bases lying between the germline termini. The CDR3 starts with the cysteine, ends with the phenylalanine, and has 17 residues. CDR3 DNA is the only sequence kept; it has 51 bases, read in frame from the first base. CDR1 GTSNPN and CDR2 SVGIG are derived from the germline V gene (reference sequence). Patients with a history of autoimmune disease or receiving systemic immunosuppression were excluded from the trial. In every dose cohort, peripheral blood was drawn for TCR sequencing at baseline, cycle 4 day 1, and cycle 7 day 1. Samples came from an open-label, multicenter, first-in-human phase I dose-escalation trial of ivuxolimab. Adults with locally advanced or metastatic melanoma, renal cell carcinoma, hepatocellular carcinoma or head and neck squamous cell carcinoma were enrolled in the trial. Before TCR sequencing, CD4+ and CD8+ T cells were separately sorted from peripheral blood.

The full study reports these points: In the 0.1-3.0 mg/kg groups, partial responders had among the lowest normalized peripheral clonal expansion, particularly in CD8+ T cells. On average, CD8+ T cells showed more expanded clones than CD4+ T cells after ivuxolimab. Which antigens the clonally expanded peripheral T cells were specific for was not determined. At doses from 0.1 to 3.0 mg/kg, clonal expansion was seen in both CD4+ and CD8+ blood T cells between baseline and week 6. Low levels of normalized T-cell clonal expansion were also seen in some patients who did not respond.

For sequencing of the TCRbeta CDR3 region, genomic DNA was extracted from the sorted cells. The immunoSEQ Assay was used for sequencing of TCRbeta CDR3 regions. TCRdb obtained this table from immuneACCESS and retained in-frame rearrangements with V and J assigned. These tables miss some clones; where compared with another copy, unresolved V genes account for less than half of the shortfall, and the remainder is unexplained. Present in this sample are roughly 48,000 clones, approximately 84% of which were seen just once. The ten largest clonotypes hold 0.95% to 1.3% of the sample. This clone came up a few times. Its antigen is not yet known. No quality values exist for individual bases; no much larger clone is one base distant.

The sequence was collected from an adult with an advanced solid tumor such as melanoma, head and neck, liver or kidney cancer. The rearranged segments are TRBV30 and TRBJ1-3, with TRBD1 perhaps the D gene, on 5 matching bases. The starting material was CD4+ or CD8+ T cells sorted from blood, obtained in a trial of the OX40 agonist ivuxolimab. CDR3 sequence: CAWSYFGASRSGNTIYF. The DNA reads as follows: TGTGCCTGGAGCTACTTCGGGGCCTCCCGCTCTGGAAACACCATATATTTT.